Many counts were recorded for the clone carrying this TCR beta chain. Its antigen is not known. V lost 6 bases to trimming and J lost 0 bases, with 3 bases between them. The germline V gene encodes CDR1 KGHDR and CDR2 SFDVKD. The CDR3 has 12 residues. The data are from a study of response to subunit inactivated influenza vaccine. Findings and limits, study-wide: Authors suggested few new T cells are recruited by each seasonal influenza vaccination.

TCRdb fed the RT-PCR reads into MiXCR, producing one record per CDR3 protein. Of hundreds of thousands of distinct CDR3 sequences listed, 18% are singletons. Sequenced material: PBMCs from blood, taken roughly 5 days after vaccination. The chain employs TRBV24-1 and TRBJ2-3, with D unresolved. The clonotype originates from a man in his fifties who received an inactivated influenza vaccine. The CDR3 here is CATSSSTDTQYF. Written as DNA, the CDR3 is TGTGCCACCAGTTCAAGCACAGATACGCAGTATTTT.